This passage covers 22 T cell receptor beta chains from one sample sequenced in a study of technical replicates of blood from a few donors. Produced via immunoSEQ multiplex PCR; TCRdb's table is partial and in-frame only. The sample includes some 70,000 clones, roughly 93% of them seen just once. Sequenced: T cells isolated from PBMCs. The receptors shown here come from a human donor in good health.

The rearrangement links TRBV29-1 to TRBJ2-7; 7 nucleotides agree with TRBD1. With V trimmed by 5 bases and J by 5 bases, 6 bases remained unmatched. Germline CDR1 is SQVTM and CDR2 is ANQGSEA. The CDR3 runs 12 residues. The CDR3 spells CSVNDRVDEQYF. CDR3 nucleotides: TGCAGCGTTAACGACAGGGTAGACGAGCAGTACTTC.

The V gene is TRBV11-2, the J gene TRBJ2-3; 8 nucleotides agree with TRBD2. This CDR3 comprises 15 residues. Germline V CDR1 and CDR2: SGHAT, FQNNGV. Trimming cost V 2 bases and J 4 bases; bases outside gene matches: 5. The CDR3 DNA sequence: TGTGCCAGCAGCTTAACCGGGAGGGCCTCAGATACGCAGTATTTT. Protein sequence: CASSLTGRASDTQYF.

The rearrangement joins TRBV6-1 to TRBJ1-1, with 9 bases lining up with TRBD1. J was trimmed by 5 bases and V by 5 bases; bases with no gene match: 9. Looked up from germline, CDR1 is MNHNS and CDR2 is SASEGT. The CDR3 loop spans 15 amino acids. The CDR3 here is CASSQAGTGITEAFF. DNA of the CDR3: TGTGCCAGCAGTCAGGCCGGGACAGGGATAACTGAAGCTTTCTTT.

V is TRBV7-8 and J is TRBJ1-1, with D possibly TRBD1 on 6 matching bases. The V and J ends lost 1 base and 3 bases respectively, with 12 bases between them. Germline V gene data show CDR1 as SGHVS and CDR2 as FQNEAQ. The CDR3 extends over 15 amino acids. CDR3 sequence (DNA): TGTGCCAGCAGCTTAGATGGGGGCCTGGACACTGAAGCTTTCTTT. Protein sequence: CASSLDGGLDTEAFF.

The rearrangement joins TRBV6-1 to TRBJ1-2; unclear D gene. Germline V gene sequence: CDR1 MNHNS, CDR2 SASEGT. The ends were cut back, 2 bases at V and 2 bases at J, with 3 bases in the middle. This CDR3 is built from 12 residues. The CDR3 reads CASSELNYGYTF. The CDR3 DNA follows: TGTGCCAGCAGTGAATTAAACTATGGCTACACCTTC.

The rearrangement uses TRBV7-3 and TRBJ1-1; no reliable D call. Germline V CDR1 and CDR2: SGHTA, FQGTGA. The V end was cut by 5 bases, the J end by 4 bases, with 14 bases between. The CDR3 is 14 amino acids. The CDR3 here is CASSHEPLGTEAFF. The CDR3 coding sequence is TGTGCCAGCAGCCACGAGCCCCTCGGCACTGAAGCTTTCTTT.

The V call is TRBV9, the J call TRBJ1-2; D is perhaps TRBD1 (5 bases). The V gene's germline CDR1 is SGDLS and CDR2 YYNGEE. The CDR3 extends over 13 amino acids. V lost 5 bases and J lost 7, with 15 bases in between. The CDR3 protein is CASSPATGGGYTF. In DNA form, the CDR3 reads TGTGCCAGCAGTCCGGCCACGGGGGGTGGCTACACCTTC.

The chain employs TRBV28 and TRBJ1-1; D gene ambiguous. This CDR3 is 11 amino acids long. Germline V gene data show CDR1 as MDHEN and CDR2 as SYDVKM. Trimming stripped 5 bases from V and 4 bases from J, with 5 bases between. The CDR3 sequence is CASSLSTEAFF. The CDR3 nucleotides are TGTGCCAGCAGTCTGAGCACTGAAGCTTTCTTT.

This chain uses TRBV15 with TRBJ2-1; the match to TRBD2 covers 10 bases. Germline assignment: CDR1 LNHNV and CDR2 YYDKDF (reference sequence). V gave up 3 bases and J gave up 7 bases; unmatched junction bases: 6. The CDR3 sequence is 15 residues long. CDR3 sequence (DNA): TGTGCCACCAGCAGGGCTAGCGGGAGCATTAATGAGCAGTTCTTC. This codes for CATSRASGSINEQFF.

In its sample, this clone was seen once. The chain is built from TRBV4-3 and TRBJ2-3, with TRBD2 matching over 7 bases. The V gene end was trimmed by 1 base and the J gene end by 6 bases; junction bases not matched to a gene: 4. The CDR3 totals 14 residues. The germline gives CDR1 LGHNA, CDR2 YSLEER. This CDR3 reads CASSQGTRLDTQYF. DNA of the CDR3: TGCGCCAGCAGCCAAGGGACTAGATTGGATACGCAGTATTTT.

J is TRBJ1-1 and V is TRBV5-1; the D gene is possibly TRBD1 (5 bases). Trimming pared 4 bases from V and 3 bases from J, leaving 16 bases between. CDR1 is SGHRS, CDR2 YFSETQ, per germline. The CDR3 contains 15 residues. CDR3 amino acids: CASSGGWPEDTEAFF. In DNA form, the CDR3 reads TGCGCCAGCAGCGGGGGGTGGCCCGAGGACACTGAAGCTTTCTTT.

V usage is TRBV5-5 and J usage is TRBJ1-2; TRBD1 matches at 8 bases. J lost 11 bases, V lost 0 bases, and 9 bases had no gene match. CDR1 SGHKS and CDR2 YYEKEE come from the germline V gene (reference sequence). The CDR3 is 14 residues long. CDR3 residues: CASSLEDRVGGYTF. CDR3 sequence (DNA): TGTGCCAGCAGCTTGGAGGACAGGGTGGGTGGGTACACCTTC.

The rearrangement joins TRBV10-3 to TRBJ2-5; no clear D. Germline values: CDR1 ENHRY, CDR2 SYGVKD. The CDR3 is 16 residues long. The V end lost 1 base, the J end lost 2 bases, and 14 bases lay between the germline ends. The CDR3, as DNA: TGTGCCATCAGTGAGTTGTCAGGTTCTGCACAAGAGACCCAGTACTTC. Protein sequence: CAISELSGSAQETQYF.

V gene TRBV5-1 combines with J gene TRBJ1-2; TRBD1 agrees at 12 bases. This CDR3 contains 16 residues. Per the germline V gene, CDR1 is SGHRS and CDR2 is YFSETQ. V trimming: 4 bases; J trimming: 6 bases; junction bases outside the gene matches: 10. The chain's CDR3 is CASSPYPGTGGDGYTF. DNA of the CDR3: TGCGCCAGCAGCCCCTACCCCGGGACAGGGGGCGATGGCTACACCTTC.

This chain connects TRBV10-3 to TRBJ2-7; possibly TRBD2 for D (6 bases). The length of the CDR3 is 13 residues. V lost 10 bases and J 3 bases, leaving 16 bases between the germline ends. Germline loops: CDR1 ENHRY, CDR2 SYGVKD. In DNA form, the CDR3 reads TGTGCCACCCTGGGGGGACCCAACTACGAGCAGTACTTC. Encoded protein: CATLGGPNYEQYF.

This chain uses TRBV7-2 with TRBJ2-3; D might be TRBD2 (6 bases). CDR3 length: 12 amino acids. Trimming took off 5 bases at V and 11 bases at J, with 14 bases between the two ends. CDR1 is SGHTA and CDR2 is FQGNSA in the germline V gene. The CDR3, as DNA: TGTGCCAGCAGCCTCGGGGGATGGGGGCAGTATTTT. Its translation: CASSLGGWGQYF.

This sequence joins TRBV10-3 and TRBJ1-1, with 7 bases that match TRBD1. Germline CDR1 reads ENHRY; CDR2 reads SYGVKD. J gave up 0 bases and V 6 bases, and 7 bases lay outside the gene matches. The CDR3 totals 15 residues. The CDR3 sequence is CAIRGDRLMNTEAFF. The CDR3 DNA sequence: TGTGCCATCAGGGGGGACAGACTCATGAACACTGAAGCTTTCTTT.

In DNA, the CDR3 is TGTGCCAGCAGTTTATCACAGCTTGTAATCTATGGCTACACCTTC. Translation gives CASSLSQLVIYGYTF. V and J are TRBV27 and TRBJ1-2; D unresolved. Germline lookup yields CDR1 MNHEY and CDR2 SMNVEV (reference sequence). There are 15 residues in the CDR3. V was pared by 0 bases and J by 4 bases, with 12 bases between.

The genes are TRBV15 and TRBJ1-2, with D tentatively TRBD1 (6 bases). CDR1 and CDR2 from the germline V gene are LNHNV and YYDKDF (reference sequence). Trimming removed 0 bases from V and 3 bases from J, with 20 bases in between. The CDR3 spans 18 residues. CDR3 sequence reads: CATSRDTAPRGAHYGYTF. CDR3 DNA: TGTGCCACCAGCAGAGATACCGCACCCAGGGGTGCTCACTATGGCTACACCTTC.

This clone has just one count. The rearrangement uses TRBV7-2 and TRBJ2-7, with TRBD2 matching 8 bases. With 2 bases clipped from V and 1 base from J, the junction kept 7 bases outside the gene matches. Per the germline V gene, CDR1 is SGHTA and CDR2 is FQGNSA. This CDR3 is 16 amino acids long. The DNA of the CDR3 is TGTGCCAGCAGCTTACAGAGCGGGAGTAAATCCTACGAGCAGTACTTC. This gives the protein CASSLQSGSKSYEQYF.

The chain couples TRBV18 to TRBJ1-1; a weak D match, TRBD1 (5 bases). Trimming took 4 bases from V and 2 from J, leaving 8 bases between them. CDR1 is KGHSH and CDR2 is LQKENI in the germline V gene. The CDR3 extends over 13 amino acids. CDR3 residues: CASSHDSNTEAFF. The CDR3 DNA reads as TGTGCCAGCTCACATGACAGTAACACTGAAGCTTTCTTT.

This sequence joins TRBV6-6 and TRBJ2-7, with 8 bases identical to TRBD2. CDR3 length: 14 residues. Per germline, CDR1 MNHNY and CDR2 SVGAGI (reference sequence). J was trimmed by 7 bases and V by 6 bases; bases with no gene match: 11. CDR3 in DNA: TGTGCCAGCAGCCCAACTAGCGGCCTTTGGGAGCAGTACTTC. Encoded protein: CASSPTSGLWEQYF.